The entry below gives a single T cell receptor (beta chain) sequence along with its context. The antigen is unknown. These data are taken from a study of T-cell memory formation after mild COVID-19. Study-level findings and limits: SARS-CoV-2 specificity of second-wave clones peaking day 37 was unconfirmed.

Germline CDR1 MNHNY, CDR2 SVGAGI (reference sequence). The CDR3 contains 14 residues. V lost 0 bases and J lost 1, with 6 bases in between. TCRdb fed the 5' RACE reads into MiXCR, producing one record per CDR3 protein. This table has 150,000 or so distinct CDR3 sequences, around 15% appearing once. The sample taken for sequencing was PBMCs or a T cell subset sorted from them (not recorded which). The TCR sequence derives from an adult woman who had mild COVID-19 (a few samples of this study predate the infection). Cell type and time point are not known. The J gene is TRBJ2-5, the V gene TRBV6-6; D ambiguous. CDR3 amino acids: CASSYSIAQETQYF. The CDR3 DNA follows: TGTGCCAGCAGTTACTCTATCGCCCAAGAGACCCAGTACTTC.